This is a list of T cell receptor beta chains from one sample in a study of naive CD8 T cells in extremely preterm neonates. The repertoire was sequenced with immunoSEQ multiplex PCR; TCRdb's copy has only in-frame clones and lacks some. Of 21,000 or so clones in the sample, roughly 88% were seen once. Input material: naive CD8+ T cells from cord blood. The receptors stem from a boy who was born preterm. Both conserved end residues are part of each CDR3. Each record gives: CDR3 DNA, CDR3 protein, D gene, J gene, V gene, clone size. The D gene is left open where the match is weak. The listing skips clone size in some rows; elsewhere it reads once, few, many or a size class.

TGTGCCAGCAGTTCCGGGACAGGGGGCTACAATGAGCAGTTCTTC | CASSSGTGGYNEQFF | TRBD1 | TRBJ2-1 | TRBV27 | NA
TGTGCCAGTAGTGGACAGGATGAAAAACTGTTTTTT | CASSGQDEKLFF | TRBD1 | TRBJ1-4 | TRBV19 | NA
TGCGCCAGCAGCCAGGGCAGGGCAACTAATGAAAAACTGTTTTTT | CASSQGRATNEKLFF | NA | TRBJ1-4 | TRBV4-3 | NA
TGCGCCAGCAGCCAAGAAGTACCGTGGATGTCTGAAGCTTTCTTT | CASSQEVPWMSEAFF | NA | TRBJ1-1 | TRBV4-1 | NA
TGTGCCAGTAGCTGGACTAGCGGGGACCGCTATTACAATGAGCAGTTCTTC | CASSWTSGDRYYNEQFF | TRBD2 | TRBJ2-1 | TRBV19 | NA
TGTGCCAGCCTACCCGGCTGGACTAGCGGGGCGCGCTCCTACAATGAGCAGTTCTTC | CASLPGWTSGARSYNEQFF | TRBD2 | TRBJ2-1 | TRBV27 | NA
TGTGCCAGCAGCTTGACAAGCTCCTACGAGCAGTACTTC | CASSLTSSYEQYF | NA | TRBJ2-7 | TRBV7-9 | NA
TGTGCCTGGAGTGTACAGGGCTACGAGCAGTACTTC | CAWSVQGYEQYF | NA | TRBJ2-7 | TRBV30 | NA
TGCGCCAGCAGCCTTCAGGGGACCCTCCACTTT | CASSLQGTLHF | NA | TRBJ1-6 | TRBV4-3 | NA
TGTGCCTGGAGCGGCACAGATACGCAGTATTTT | CAWSGTDTQYF | NA | TRBJ2-3 | TRBV30 | NA
TGTGCCAGCAGCTTAAAACTAGCGGGGGGCTCCTACAATGAGCAGTTCTTC | CASSLKLAGGSYNEQFF | TRBD2 | TRBJ2-1 | TRBV7-3 | NA
TGCGCCAGCAGCTTGGACACAGGGGACTATGGCTACACCTTC | CASSLDTGDYGYTF | TRBD1 | TRBJ1-2 | TRBV5-1 | NA
TGTGCCAGCAGCGTAGATATTAGCGGGGGGTCCCCGGATTTT | CASSVDISGGSPDF | TRBD2 | TRBJ2-3 | TRBV9 | once
TGCGCCAGCAGCCTGGACAATTCACCCCTCCACTTT | CASSLDNSPLHF | NA | TRBJ1-6 | TRBV5-1 | once
TGTGCTAGTGGTTTGGTACTAGCGGGGAATGAGCAGTTCTTC | CASGLVLAGNEQFF | TRBD2 | TRBJ2-1 | TRBV12-5 | once
TGTGCCAGCAGTTTTGACAGGGGAGAGACCCAGTACTTC | CASSFDRGETQYF | TRBD1 | TRBJ2-5 | TRBV27 | once
TGTGCCAGCAGTTTCTCAGCTAACTATGGCTACACCTTC | CASSFSANYGYTF | NA | TRBJ1-2 | TRBV28 | NA
TGTGCCAGCAGTTTCAGGGGAAGCAATCAGCCCCAGCATTTT | CASSFRGSNQPQHF | NA | TRBJ1-5 | TRBV27 | NA
TGTGCCAGCAGTGCTAGCTCCTACGAGCAGTACTTC | CASSASSYEQYF | NA | TRBJ2-7 | TRBV6-1 | NA
TGCGCCAGCAGCCCCCGACAGGACTCTGGAAACACCATATATTTT | CASSPRQDSGNTIYF | NA | TRBJ1-3 | TRBV4-1 | NA
TGTGCCAGCAGCTCCCGACAGGGTAACTATGGCTACACCTTC | CASSSRQGNYGYTF | TRBD1 | TRBJ1-2 | TRBV13 | NA
TGTGCCAGCAGTTTGGGACAGGGTCAGCCCCAGCATTTT | CASSLGQGQPQHF | TRBD1 | TRBJ1-5 | TRBV6-6 | NA
TGTGCCAGCAGTTTGGGGGCTGAAGCTTTCTTT | CASSLGAEAFF | NA | TRBJ1-1 | TRBV27 | NA
TGTGCCAGTAGCCGACAGGGCACAGATACGCAGTATTTT | CASSRQGTDTQYF | NA | TRBJ2-3 | TRBV19 | NA
TGTGCCAGTAGTATATCGTCAGGGGGCTATGGCTACACCTTC | CASSISSGGYGYTF | TRBD1 | TRBJ1-2 | TRBV19 | NA
TGTGCCAGCAGTTTAGGGACTAGCGGGGGCGAGCAGTACTTC | CASSLGTSGGEQYF | TRBD2 | TRBJ2-7 | TRBV27 | NA
TGTGCCAGCAGTTACGCCGGACAGGGCACCGGGGAGCTGTTTTTT | CASSYAGQGTGELFF | TRBD1 | TRBJ2-2 | TRBV6-6 | NA
TGCGCCAGCAGCCAACCCGGGACTACCTCCTACAATGAGCAGTTCTTC | CASSQPGTTSYNEQFF | TRBD2 | TRBJ2-1 | TRBV4-1 | NA
TGTGCCAGCAGCAACAGCAATCAGCCCCAGCATTTT | CASSNSNQPQHF | NA | TRBJ1-5 | TRBV21-1 | few
TGTGCCAGCAGCTTAGGGGCGAACACTGAAGCTTTCTTT | CASSLGANTEAFF | NA | TRBJ1-1 | TRBV7-6 | NA
TGTGCCAGCAGCTTCGGGTACGCTGAAGCTTTCTTT | CASSFGYAEAFF | NA | TRBJ1-1 | TRBV7-6 | NA
TGTGCCAGCAGCGGGACTAGCGGGTACAATGAGCAGTTCTTC | CASSGTSGYNEQFF | TRBD2 | TRBJ2-1 | TRBV9 | NA
TGCGCCAGCAGCTTGTACATGAACACTGAAGCTTTCTTT | CASSLYMNTEAFF | NA | TRBJ1-1 | TRBV5-1 | NA
TGTGCCAGCAGCCAACTAGCGGGGAACACCGGGGAGCTGTTTTTT | CASSQLAGNTGELFF | TRBD2 | TRBJ2-2 | TRBV4-2 | NA
TGTGCCAGCAGTTCCCTGACAGGCCGCTATGGCTACACCTTC | CASSSLTGRYGYTF | NA | TRBJ1-2 | TRBV6-5 | NA
TGTGCCAGCAGCTTATTCCGGGACTCCTCTCCCTACGAGCAGTACTTC | CASSLFRDSSPYEQYF | NA | TRBJ2-7 | TRBV7-8 | NA
TGTGCCAGCAGCTTAACCAGGGTGGACTCTTTCTTT | CASSLTRVDSFF | NA | TRBJ1-1 | TRBV7-3 | NA
TGTGCCAGCAGTGACAACACTGAAGCTTTCTTT | CASSDNTEAFF | NA | TRBJ1-1 | TRBV6-1 | NA
TGTGCCAGCAGCGTAGGGACAACCTACGAGCAGTACTTC | CASSVGTTYEQYF | NA | TRBJ2-7 | TRBV9 | few
TGTGCCAGCAGCGGACTAGCGGGGGCCTACGAGCAGTACTTC | CASSGLAGAYEQYF | TRBD2 | TRBJ2-7 | TRBV9 | NA
TGTGCCAGCAGCTTGGGGGACAGGGAGGAGCACGAGCAGTACTTC | CASSLGDREEHEQYF | TRBD1 | TRBJ2-7 | TRBV5-7 | NA
TGCGCCAGCAGCTTGGTGGGGGACACTGAAGCTTTCTTT | CASSLVGDTEAFF | NA | TRBJ1-1 | TRBV5-1 | NA
TGTGCCTGGAGTGTAGGGACAGGGTACAATGAGCAGTTCTTC | CAWSVGTGYNEQFF | TRBD1 | TRBJ2-1 | TRBV30 | NA
TGCGCCAGCAGCTTGGCAGGGGGCGCCTATGGCTACACCTTC | CASSLAGGAYGYTF | TRBD1 | TRBJ1-2 | TRBV5-1 | NA
TGTGCCAGCAGCCTTTGGGACAGGGTCTACGAGCAGTACTTC | CASSLWDRVYEQYF | TRBD1 | TRBJ2-7 | TRBV5-4 | NA
TGTGCCAGCGGGACAAGGGGTCCGGGCTACGAGCAGTACTTC | CASGTRGPGYEQYF | NA | TRBJ2-7 | TRBV7-4 | NA
TGTGCCAGCAGCCCAGGGGGAGGGATAGCTTTCTTT | CASSPGGGIAFF | TRBD1 | TRBJ1-1 | TRBV5-6 | NA
TGTGCCAGCAGTTTATTCGGGGTAGGGGGCTACACCTTC | CASSLFGVGGYTF | NA | TRBJ1-2 | TRBV27 | NA
TGTGCCAGCAGTGAATATGTAGCGGGGGACTACGAGCAGTACTTC | CASSEYVAGDYEQYF | TRBD2 | TRBJ2-7 | TRBV25-1 | once
TGTGCCTGGAGTGGACTAGCGGGCACAGATACGCAGTATTTT | CAWSGLAGTDTQYF | TRBD2 | TRBJ2-3 | TRBV30 | NA
TGTGCCAGCAGCGTAGCAGGGAGCACAGATACGCAGTATTTT | CASSVAGSTDTQYF | NA | TRBJ2-3 | TRBV9 | NA
TGCGCCAGCAGTTCGTTTCTAGCTACCTCCTACGAGCAGTACTTC | CASSSFLATSYEQYF | NA | TRBJ2-7 | TRBV4-3 | NA
TGTGCCAGCAGGGACAGGGGGAACACTGAAGCTTTCTTT | CASRDRGNTEAFF | TRBD1 | TRBJ1-1 | TRBV6-6 | NA
TGCGCCAGCAGCCAGACAGGCAATGAGCAGTTCTTC | CASSQTGNEQFF | NA | TRBJ2-1 | TRBV4-1 | NA
TGTGCCAGCAGCTTGGGACAAAACTCTGGAAACACCATATATTTT | CASSLGQNSGNTIYF | NA | TRBJ1-3 | TRBV11-3 | NA